This T cell receptor beta chain comes out of a study of persistence of HIV-infected CD4 T cells. Study-wide results and caveats: Degenerate expanded CDR3beta sequences were enriched among CMV- and Gag-responding cells.

With respect to this clone: Its antigen is still unknown.

The CDR3 contains 16 residues. Germline CDR1 reads SGHDT; CDR2 reads YYEEEE. With 4 bases removed from V and 0 bases from J, the gap between germline ends came to 14 bases. Cells were stimulated nonspecifically with anti-CD3/anti-CD28 magnetic beads. Sorting selected CD4+ T cells upregulating both CD40 ligand and CD69. For approximately 17 hours, CD8-depleted PBMCs received anti-CD28/CD49d costimulation, a CD40-blocking antibody and enfuvirtide. The immunoSEQ assay was version 4, run in survey mode. Using immunoSEQ multiplex PCR, the repertoire was profiled, and TCRdb retains in-frame clones only, with some absent. The sample shows about 40,000 clones, about 91% of them seen only once.

The chain has TRBV5-6 and TRBJ1-3, with D tentatively TRBD1 (6 bases). This specimen consisted of CD4+ T cells sorted from PBMCs after approximately 19-hour stimulation, obtained from a patient who received antiretroviral therapy. The clonotype originates from an adult man with HIV who was CMV-seropositive. The CDR3 DNA follows: TGTGCCAGCAGCCTGGGGACACCGAGCTCTGGAAACACCATATATTTT. Its protein product is CASSLGTPSSGNTIYF.